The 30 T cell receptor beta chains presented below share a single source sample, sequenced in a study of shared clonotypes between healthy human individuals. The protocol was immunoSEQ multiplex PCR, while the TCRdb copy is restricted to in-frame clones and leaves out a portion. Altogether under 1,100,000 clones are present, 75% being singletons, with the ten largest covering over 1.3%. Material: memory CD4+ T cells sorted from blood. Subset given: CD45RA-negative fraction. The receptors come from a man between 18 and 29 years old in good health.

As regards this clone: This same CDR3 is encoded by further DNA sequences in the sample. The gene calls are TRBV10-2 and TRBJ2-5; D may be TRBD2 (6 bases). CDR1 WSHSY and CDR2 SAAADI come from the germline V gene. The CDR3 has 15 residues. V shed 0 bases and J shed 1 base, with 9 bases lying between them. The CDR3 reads CASSESSGSQETQYF. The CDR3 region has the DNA TGCGCCAGCAGTGAGTCTAGCGGATCCCAAGAGACCCAGTACTTC.

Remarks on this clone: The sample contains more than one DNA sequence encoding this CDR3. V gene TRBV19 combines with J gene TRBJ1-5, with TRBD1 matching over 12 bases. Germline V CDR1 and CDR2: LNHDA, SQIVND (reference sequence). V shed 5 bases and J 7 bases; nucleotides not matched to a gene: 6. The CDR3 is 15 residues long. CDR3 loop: CASSGDRGRGQPQHF. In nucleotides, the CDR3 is TGTGCCAGTAGTGGGGACAGGGGGCGCGGGCAGCCCCAGCATTTT.

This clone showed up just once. The CDR3 DNA reads as TGTGCCAGCAGCCTACAGGGGATCAACTACGAGCAGTACTTC. This codes for CASSLQGINYEQYF. This sequence joins TRBV7-8 and TRBJ2-7, with 7 bases lining up with TRBD1. This CDR3 spans 14 amino acids. V gave up 5 bases and J gave up 3 bases; unmatched junction bases: 7. CDR1 is SGHVS, CDR2 FQNEAQ, per germline.

Here the CDR3 DNA reads TGTGCTAGTGGGGGGGACAGGGTGATAATTGGCGACACTGAAGCTTTCTTT. The encoded protein is CASGGDRVIIGDTEAFF. The genes are TRBV12-5 and TRBJ1-1, with 9 bases matching TRBD1. V was clipped by 6 bases and J by 3 bases; unmatched bases: 14. This CDR3 spans 17 amino acids. Looked up from germline, CDR1 is LGHNT and CDR2 is FRNRAP.

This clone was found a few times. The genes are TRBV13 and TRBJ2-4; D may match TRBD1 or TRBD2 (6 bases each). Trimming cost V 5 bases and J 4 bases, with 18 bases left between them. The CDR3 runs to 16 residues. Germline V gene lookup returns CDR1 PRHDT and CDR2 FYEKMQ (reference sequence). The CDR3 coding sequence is TGTGCCAGCAGCCCTCCGGGGGCATCCAAAAAAAACATTCAGTACTTC. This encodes CASSPPGASKKNIQYF. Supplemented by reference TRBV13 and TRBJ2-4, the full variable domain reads AAGVIQSPRHLIKEKRETATLKCYPIPRHDTVYWYQQGPGQDPQFLISFYEKMQSDKGSIPDRFSAQQFSDYHSELNMSSLELGDSALYFCASSPPGASKKNIQYFGAGTRLSVL.

CDR3 in DNA: TGTGCCAGCAGTTTAAGGATTGGTTCTGGGGCCAACGTCCTGACTTTC. Translated: CASSLRIGSGANVLTF. The chain has TRBV28 and TRBJ2-6, with D uncertain. Germline V gene data show CDR1 as MDHEN and CDR2 as SYDVKM. Deletions cut 2 bases from V and 1 base from J, with 9 bases between. The CDR3 extends over 16 amino acids.

The CDR3 coding sequence is TGTGCCAGCAGCTTAGTCCGGGATCAGCCCCAGCATTTT. Protein sequence: CASSLVRDQPQHF. This sequence joins TRBV7-6 and TRBJ1-5; D remains unclear. Trimming shortened V by 1 base and J by 5 bases, and 6 bases separated the two germline ends. The germline gives CDR1 SGHVS, CDR2 FNYEAQ. The CDR3 has 13 amino acids.

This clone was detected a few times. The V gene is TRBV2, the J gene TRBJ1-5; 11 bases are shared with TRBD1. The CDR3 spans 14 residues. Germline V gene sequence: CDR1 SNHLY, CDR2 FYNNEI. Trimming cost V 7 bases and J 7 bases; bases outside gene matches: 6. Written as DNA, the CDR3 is TGTGCCAGCACGGGGACAGGGGGAAACCAGCCCCAGCATTTT. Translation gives CASTGTGGNQPQHF.

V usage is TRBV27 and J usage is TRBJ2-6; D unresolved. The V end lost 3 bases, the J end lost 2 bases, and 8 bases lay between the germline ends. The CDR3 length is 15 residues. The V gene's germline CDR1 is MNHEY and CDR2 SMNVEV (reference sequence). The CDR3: CASSFNSAGANVLTF. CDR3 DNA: TGTGCCAGCAGTTTTAACTCAGCTGGGGCCAACGTCCTGACTTTC.

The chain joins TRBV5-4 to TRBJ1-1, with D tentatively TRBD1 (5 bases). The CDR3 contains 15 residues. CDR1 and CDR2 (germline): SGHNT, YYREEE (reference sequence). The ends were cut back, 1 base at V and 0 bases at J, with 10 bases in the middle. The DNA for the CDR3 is TGTGCCAGCAGCTTGAATTCGGGGCTGAACACTGAAGCTTTCTTT. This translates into CASSLNSGLNTEAFF.

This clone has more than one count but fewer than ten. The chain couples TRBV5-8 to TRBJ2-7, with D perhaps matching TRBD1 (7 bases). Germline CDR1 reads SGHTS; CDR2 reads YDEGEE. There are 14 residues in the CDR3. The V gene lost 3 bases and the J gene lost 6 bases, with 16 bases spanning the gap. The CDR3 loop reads CASSWSAGGLEQYF. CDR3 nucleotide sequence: TGTGCCAGCAGCTGGTCCGCAGGGGGGCTCGAGCAGTACTTC.

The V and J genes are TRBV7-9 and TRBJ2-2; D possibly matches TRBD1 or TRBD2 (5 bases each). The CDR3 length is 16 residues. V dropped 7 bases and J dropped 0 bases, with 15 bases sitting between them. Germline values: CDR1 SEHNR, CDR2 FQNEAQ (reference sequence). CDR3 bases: TGTGCCAGCACCAAACCGGGACGGACGAACACCGGGGAGCTGTTTTTT. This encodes CASTKPGRTNTGELFF.

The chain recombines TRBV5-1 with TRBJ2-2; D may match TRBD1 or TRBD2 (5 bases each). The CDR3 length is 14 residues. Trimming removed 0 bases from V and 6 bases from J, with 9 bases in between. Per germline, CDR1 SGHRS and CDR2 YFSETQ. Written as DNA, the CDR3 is TGCGCCAGCAGCTTGGTCTCGGGACCCGGGGAGCTGTTTTTT. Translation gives CASSLVSGPGELFF.

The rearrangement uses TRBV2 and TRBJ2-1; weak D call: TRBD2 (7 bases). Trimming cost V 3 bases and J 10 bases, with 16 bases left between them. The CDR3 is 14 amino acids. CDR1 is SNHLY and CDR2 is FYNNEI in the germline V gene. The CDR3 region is CASSERGRAGEQFF. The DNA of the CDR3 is TGTGCCAGCAGTGAGAGGGGGAGGGCAGGGGAGCAGTTCTTC.

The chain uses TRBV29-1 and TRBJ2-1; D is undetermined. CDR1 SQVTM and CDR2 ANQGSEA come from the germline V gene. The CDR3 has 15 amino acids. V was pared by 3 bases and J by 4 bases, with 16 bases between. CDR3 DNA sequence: TGCAGCGTTGACAAATGGGCAGGACGATACAATGAGCAGTTCTTC. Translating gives CSVDKWAGRYNEQFF.

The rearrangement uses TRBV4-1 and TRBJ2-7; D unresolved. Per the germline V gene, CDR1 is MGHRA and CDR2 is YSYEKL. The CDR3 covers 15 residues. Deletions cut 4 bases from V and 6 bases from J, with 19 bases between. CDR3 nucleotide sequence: TGCGCCAGCAGCCCTGCCATGACTTACAACCGCGAGCAGTACTTC. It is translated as CASSPAMTYNREQYF.

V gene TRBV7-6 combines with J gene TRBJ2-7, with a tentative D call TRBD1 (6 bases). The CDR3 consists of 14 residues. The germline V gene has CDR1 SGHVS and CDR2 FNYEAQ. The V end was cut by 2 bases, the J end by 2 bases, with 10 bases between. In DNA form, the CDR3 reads TGTGCCAGCAGCTTAAACTCAGGGGCCTACGAGCAGTACTTC. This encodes CASSLNSGAYEQYF. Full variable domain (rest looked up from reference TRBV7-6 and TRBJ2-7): GAGVSQSPRYKVTKRGQDVALRCDPISGHVSLYWYRQALGQGPEFLTYFNYEAQQDKSGLPNDRFSAERPEGSISTLTIQRTEQRDSAMYRCASSLNSGAYEQYFGPGTRLTVT.

CDR3 in amino acids: CASSLLGILSYNEQFF. In DNA, the CDR3 is TGCGCCAGCAGCCTCCTCGGGATCCTTTCCTACAATGAGCAGTTCTTC. The genes are TRBV4-1 and TRBJ2-1; TRBD2 is a possible D gene (5 bases). Germline CDR1 and CDR2: MGHRA and YSYEKL. Trimming removed 4 bases from V and 1 base from J, with 14 bases in between. The CDR3 runs 16 residues.

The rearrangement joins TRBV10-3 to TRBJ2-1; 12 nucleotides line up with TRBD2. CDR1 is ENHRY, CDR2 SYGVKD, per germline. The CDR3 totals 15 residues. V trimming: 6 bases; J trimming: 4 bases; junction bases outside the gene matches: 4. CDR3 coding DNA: TGTGCCATCAGCCTGACTAGCGGGGGTTACAATGAGCAGTTCTTC. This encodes CAISLTSGGYNEQFF.

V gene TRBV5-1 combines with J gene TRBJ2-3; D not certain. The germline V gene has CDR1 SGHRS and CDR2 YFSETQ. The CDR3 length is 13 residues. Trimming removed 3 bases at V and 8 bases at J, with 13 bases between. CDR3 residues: CASSSPHGGTQYF. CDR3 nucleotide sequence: TGCGCCAGCAGCTCCCCCCACGGCGGTACGCAGTATTTT.

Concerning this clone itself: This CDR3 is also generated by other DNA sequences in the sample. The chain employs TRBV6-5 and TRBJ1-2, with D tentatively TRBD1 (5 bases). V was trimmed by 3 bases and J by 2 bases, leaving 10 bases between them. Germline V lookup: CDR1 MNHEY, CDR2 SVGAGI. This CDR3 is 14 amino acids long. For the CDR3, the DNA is TGTGCCAGCAGTTATGGAGGGGTGAACTATGGCTACACCTTC. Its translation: CASSYGGVNYGYTF.

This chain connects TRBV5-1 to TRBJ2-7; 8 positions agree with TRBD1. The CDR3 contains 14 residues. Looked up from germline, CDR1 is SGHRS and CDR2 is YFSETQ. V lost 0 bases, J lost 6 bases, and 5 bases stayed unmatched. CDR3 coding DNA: TGCGCCAGCAGCTTGGGCGGGACAGGAGGCGAGCAGTACTTC. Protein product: CASSLGGTGGEQYF.

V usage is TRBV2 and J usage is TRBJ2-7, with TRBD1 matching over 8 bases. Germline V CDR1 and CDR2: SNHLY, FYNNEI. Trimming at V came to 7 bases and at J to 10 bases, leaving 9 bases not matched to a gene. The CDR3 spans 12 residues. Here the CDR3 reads CASTNAGGRQYF. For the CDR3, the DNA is TGTGCCAGCACAAATGCAGGGGGCAGACAGTACTTC.

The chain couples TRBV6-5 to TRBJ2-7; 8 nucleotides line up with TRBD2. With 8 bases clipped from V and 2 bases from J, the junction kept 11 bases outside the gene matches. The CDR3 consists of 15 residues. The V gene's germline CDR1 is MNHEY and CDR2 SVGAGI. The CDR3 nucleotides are TGTGCCAGCTCCGGGGGGGCAGATTCAACCTACGAGCAGTACTTC. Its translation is CASSGGADSTYEQYF.

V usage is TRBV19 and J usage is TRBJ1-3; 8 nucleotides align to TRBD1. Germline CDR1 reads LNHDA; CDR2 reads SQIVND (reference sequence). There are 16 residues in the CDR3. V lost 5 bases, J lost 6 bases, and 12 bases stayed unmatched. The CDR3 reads CASSRGQGVKANTIYF. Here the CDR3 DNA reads TGTGCCAGTAGTCGCGGACAGGGAGTGAAAGCAAACACCATATATTTT.

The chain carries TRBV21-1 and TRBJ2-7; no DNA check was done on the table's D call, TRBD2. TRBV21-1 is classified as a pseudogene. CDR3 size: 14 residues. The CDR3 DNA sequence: TGTGCCAGCAGCGCCTCTAGCGGCTCCTACGAGCAGTACTTC. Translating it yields CASSASSGSYEQYF.

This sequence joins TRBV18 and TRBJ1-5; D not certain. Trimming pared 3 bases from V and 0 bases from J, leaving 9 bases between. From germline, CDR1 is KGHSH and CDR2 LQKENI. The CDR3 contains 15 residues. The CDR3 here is CASSPAGYSNQPQHF. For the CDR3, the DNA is TGTGCCAGCTCACCGGCAGGCTATAGCAATCAGCCCCAGCATTTT.

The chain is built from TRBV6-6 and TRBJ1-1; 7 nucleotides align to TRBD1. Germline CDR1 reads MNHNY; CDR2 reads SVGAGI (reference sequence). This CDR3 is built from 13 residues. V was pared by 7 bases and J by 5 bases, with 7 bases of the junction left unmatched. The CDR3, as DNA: TGTGCCAGCAAGAAGACAGGGATAACTGAAGCTTTCTTT. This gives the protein CASKKTGITEAFF.

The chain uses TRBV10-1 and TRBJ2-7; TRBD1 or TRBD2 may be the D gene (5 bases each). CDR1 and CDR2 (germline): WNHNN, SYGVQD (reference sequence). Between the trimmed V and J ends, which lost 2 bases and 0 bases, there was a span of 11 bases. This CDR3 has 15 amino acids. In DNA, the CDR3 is TGCGCCAGCAGTGAGGGGACGTGGGGCTCCTACGAGCAGTACTTC. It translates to CASSEGTWGSYEQYF.

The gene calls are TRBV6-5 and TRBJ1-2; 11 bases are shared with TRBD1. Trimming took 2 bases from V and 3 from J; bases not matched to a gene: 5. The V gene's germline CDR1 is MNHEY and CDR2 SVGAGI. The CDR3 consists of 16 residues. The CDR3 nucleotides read TGTGCCAGCAGTTACATCCGGACAGGGGGCCACTATGGCTACACCTTC. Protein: CASSYIRTGGHYGYTF.